What follows are 15 T cell receptor beta chains derived from one specimen sequenced in a study of spatial heterogeneity in lung cancer. As for time point: blood at routine non-recurrence follow-up after resection. TCRdb re-called the 5' RACE reads through MiXCR, storing one row per CDR3 protein. Of about 100,000 distinct CDR3 sequences listed, roughly a fifth are singletons. The sample in question was PBMCs, obtained at follow-up. These receptor sequences come from a male donor with early-stage non-small cell lung cancer.

This clonotype was recorded at least ten times. This rearrangement joins TRBV27 to TRBJ1-1, with D possibly matching TRBD1 (5 bases). The germline V gene has CDR1 MNHEY and CDR2 SMNVEV (reference sequence). There are 16 residues in the CDR3. Trimming left V 0 bases short and J 5 bases short, with 16 bases between. CDR3 sequence: CASSLSLPQGGTEAFF. The CDR3 bases are TGTGCCAGCAGTTTATCGCTTCCCCAGGGAGGGACTGAAGCTTTCTTT.

Comment on this clonotype: A much larger clone differs by one base, so this may be a read error. The chain employs TRBV10-3 and TRBJ2-5; no clear D. The germline gives CDR1 ENHRY, CDR2 SYGVKD. The ends were cut back, 2 bases at V and 5 bases at J, with 6 bases in the middle. The CDR3 consists of 12 residues. CDR3: CAISELGETQYF. The CDR3 DNA reads TGTGCCATCAGTGAGCTGGGGGAGACCCAGTACTTC.

The chain employs TRBV3-1 and TRBJ1-6; no clear D gene. V was shortened by 2 bases and J by 3 bases, with 5 bases between the two germline ends. There are 14 residues in the CDR3. Germline loops: CDR1 LGHDT, CDR2 YNNKEL (reference sequence). In DNA form, the CDR3 reads TGTGCCAGCAGCCAATCGGGCTATAATTCACCCCTCCACTTT. Residues: CASSQSGYNSPLHF. The variable domain in full, completed from reference TRBV3-1 and TRBJ1-6, reads DTAVSQTPKYLVTQMGNDKSIKCEQNLGHDTMYWYKQDSKKFLKIMFSYNNKELIINETVPNRFSPKSPDKAHLNLHINSLELGDSAVYFCASSQSGYNSPLHFGNGTRLTVT.

This clonotype has more than one count but fewer than ten. The chain recombines TRBV10-3 with TRBJ2-4; perhaps TRBD1 as D (6 bases). The V gene lost 3 bases and the J gene lost 2 bases, with 14 bases spanning the gap. The CDR3 totals 16 residues. CDR1 is ENHRY and CDR2 is SYGVKD in the germline V gene. Written as DNA, the CDR3 is TGTGCCATCAGTGAAGTTAGGACAGTGCCCAAAAACATTCAGTACTTC. Translating it yields CAISEVRTVPKNIQYF.

The chain couples TRBV20-1 to TRBJ2-1; D may be TRBD2 (5 bases). The V and J ends lost 6 bases and 0 bases respectively, with 12 bases between them. The CDR3 loop spans 14 amino acids. CDR1 and CDR2 (germline): DFQATT, SNEGSKA (reference sequence). The CDR3 nucleotides are TGCAGTGCCACGGACGGAGGCTCCTACAATGAGCAGTTCTTC. It translates to CSATDGGSYNEQFF.

This clonotype has only a few counts. The CDR3 protein is CASGRLGPEAFF. Written as DNA, the CDR3 is TGTGCCAGCGGCCGTTTGGGTCCTGAAGCTTTCTTT. The chain combines TRBV5-6 with TRBJ1-1; D gene uncertain. Germline CDR1 and CDR2: SGHDT and YYEEEE. There are 12 residues in the CDR3. Trimming pared 7 bases from V and 6 bases from J, leaving 13 bases between.

This clonotype was counted a few times. The V and J genes are TRBV25-1 and TRBJ1-3; a weak D match, TRBD1 (5 bases). Germline V gene sequence: CDR1 MGHDK, CDR2 SYGVNS. This CDR3 contains 15 residues. Trimming stripped 4 bases from V and 3 bases from J, with 13 bases between. The CDR3 DNA follows: TGTGCCAGCAGTGTAAACTCAGGGCGTGGAAACACCATATATTTT. Its protein product is CASSVNSGRGNTIYF. The variable domain in full, completed from reference TRBV25-1 and TRBJ1-3, reads EADIYQTPRYLVIGTGKKITLECSQTMGHDKMYWYQQDPGMELHLIHYSYGVNSTEKGDLSSESTVSRIRTEHFPLTLESARPSHTSQYLCASSVNSGRGNTIYFGEGSWLTVV.

The chain uses TRBV12-3 or TRBV12-4 and TRBJ2-7, with D perhaps TRBD1 (6 bases). V lost 7 bases and J lost 5, with 21 bases in between. This CDR3 is 15 amino acids long. This CDR3 is CASTHRGGALHEQYF. DNA for the CDR3: TGTGCCAGCACCCACCGAGGGGGAGCGCTACACGAGCAGTACTTC.

J is TRBJ2-1 and V is TRBV5-1; 7 bases are shared with TRBD1. The CDR3 spans 14 residues. After removal of 4 bases from V and 8 bases from J, the junction contained 9 bases not matched to a gene. Per germline, CDR1 SGHRS and CDR2 YFSETQ. The CDR3 region is CASSPSTGLDEQFF. The CDR3 DNA follows: TGCGCCAGCAGCCCCTCGACAGGGCTGGATGAGCAGTTCTTC. The complete variable domain, with remaining parts taken from reference TRBV5-1 and TRBJ2-1, reads KAGVTQTPRYLIKTRGQQVTLSCSPISGHRSVSWYQQTPGQGLQFLFEYFSETQRNKGNFPGRFSGRQFSNSRSEMNVSTLELGDSALYLCASSPSTGLDEQFFGPGTRLTVL.

About this clonotype: Germline is not matched at one junction end, which may reflect a read error. The chain combines TRBV20-1 with TRBJ2-3, with D unclear. The CDR3 loop spans 14 amino acids. Germline CDR1 is DFQATT and CDR2 is SNEGSKA (reference sequence). The CDR3 DNA reads TGCAGTGCTAGCACGGCTTCAAGCACAGATACGCATTATTTT. Translation: CSASTASSTDTHYF.

Comment on this clonotype: At one boundary the junction diverges from the germline segment, which might be a read error. This chain links TRBV2 with TRBJ2-7; 8 bases match TRBD1. The CDR3 is 15 residues long. CDR1 and CDR2 from the germline V gene are SNHLY and FYNNEI. DNA for the CDR3: TGTGCCAGCAATCAACAGGGGGTCGAATCCTCCGAGCAGTACTTC. Amino acids: CASNQQGVESSEQYF.

The chain joins TRBV3-1 to TRBJ2-7, with TRBD1 identical over 7 bases. CDR3 length equals 14 residues. The germline V gene has CDR1 LGHDT and CDR2 YNNKEL (reference sequence). Trimming removed 3 bases from V and 0 bases from J; junction bases left unmatched: 2. The CDR3 DNA reads TGTGCCAGCAGCCAGGGACAGTACTCCTACGAGCAGTACTTC. This encodes CASSQGQYSYEQYF.

CDR3 in DNA: TGTGCCAGCAGCCAGGGGACAGTTAAGCGAGAGACCCAGTACTTC. Its translation is CASSQGTVKRETQYF. This chain links TRBV3-1 with TRBJ2-5; 7 nucleotides match TRBD1. Germline V CDR1 and CDR2: LGHDT, YNNKEL (reference sequence). The CDR3 length is 15 residues. After removal of 3 bases from V and 4 bases from J, the junction contained 8 bases not matched to a gene.

This rearrangement joins TRBV20-1 to TRBJ1-1, with 10 bases matching TRBD1. The CDR3 sequence is 13 residues long. Germline-derived CDR1 and CDR2 are DFQATT and SNEGSKA (reference sequence). V trimming: 8 bases; J trimming: 5 bases; junction bases outside the gene matches: 8. CDR3 sequence: CSSEGQGGTEAFF. The CDR3 nucleotides are TGCAGTAGTGAAGGACAGGGGGGGACTGAAGCTTTCTTT.

This clonotype occurred a few times. The chain employs TRBV11-2 and TRBJ2-6; TRBD1 is a possible D gene (5 bases). CDR3 size: 16 residues. Per the germline V gene, CDR1 is SGHAT and CDR2 is FQNNGV. V gave up 5 bases and J gave up 2 bases, with 13 bases separating them. The CDR3 spells CASSKIKGAGANVLTF. DNA of the CDR3: TGTGCCAGCAGCAAGATCAAAGGGGCTGGGGCCAACGTCCTGACTTTC.